This paragraph reports one TCR beta chain. Libraries were prepared by immunoSEQ multiplex PCR; TCRdb keeps only in-frame clonotypes and omits some of them. The table shows approximately 40,000 clones, with around 92% occurring only once. This sample is part of a study of OX40 agonist ivuxolimab in advanced cancers. About the study: At doses from 0.01 to 10 mg/kg, patients were given intravenous ivuxolimab every 2 weeks. Those enrolled were about 80% male, with a mean age of around 57 years and ages from about 20 to 80.

This receptor was obtained from an adult with an advanced solid tumor such as melanoma, head and neck, liver or kidney cancer. The specimen comprised CD4+ or CD8+ T cells sorted from blood, sampled in a trial of the OX40 agonist ivuxolimab.

The CDR3 reads CASSLGLAGGDEQFF. The DNA for the CDR3 is TGTGCCAGCAGCCTGGGACTAGCGGGAGGCGATGAGCAGTTCTTC. This chain uses TRBV11-2 with TRBJ2-1; 15 bases align to TRBD2. V lost 5 bases to trimming and J lost 8 bases; unmatched junction nucleotides: 4. This CDR3 has 15 amino acids. Germline V gene lookup returns CDR1 SGHAT and CDR2 FQNNGV.